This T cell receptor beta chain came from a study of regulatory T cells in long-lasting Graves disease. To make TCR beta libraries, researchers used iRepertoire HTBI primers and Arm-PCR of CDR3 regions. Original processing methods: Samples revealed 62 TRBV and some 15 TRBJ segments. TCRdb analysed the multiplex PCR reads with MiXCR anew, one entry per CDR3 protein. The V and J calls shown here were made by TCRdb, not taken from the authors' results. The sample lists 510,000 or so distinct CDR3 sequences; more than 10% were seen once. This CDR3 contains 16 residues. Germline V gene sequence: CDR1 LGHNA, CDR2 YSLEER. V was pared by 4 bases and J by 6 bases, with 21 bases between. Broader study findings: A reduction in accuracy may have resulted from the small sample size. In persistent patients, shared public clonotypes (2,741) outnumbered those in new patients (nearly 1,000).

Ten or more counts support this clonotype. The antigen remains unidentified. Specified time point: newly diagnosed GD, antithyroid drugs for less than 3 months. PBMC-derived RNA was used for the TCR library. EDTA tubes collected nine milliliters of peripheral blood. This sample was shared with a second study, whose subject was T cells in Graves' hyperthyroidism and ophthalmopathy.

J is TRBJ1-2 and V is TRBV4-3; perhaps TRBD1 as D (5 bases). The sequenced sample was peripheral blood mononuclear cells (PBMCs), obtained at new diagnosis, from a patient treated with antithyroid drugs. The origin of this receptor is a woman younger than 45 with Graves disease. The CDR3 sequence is CASSRRGPSEGHGYTF. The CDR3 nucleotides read TGCGCCAGCAGCCGGAGAGGACCGAGTGAGGGGCATGGCTACACCTTC.